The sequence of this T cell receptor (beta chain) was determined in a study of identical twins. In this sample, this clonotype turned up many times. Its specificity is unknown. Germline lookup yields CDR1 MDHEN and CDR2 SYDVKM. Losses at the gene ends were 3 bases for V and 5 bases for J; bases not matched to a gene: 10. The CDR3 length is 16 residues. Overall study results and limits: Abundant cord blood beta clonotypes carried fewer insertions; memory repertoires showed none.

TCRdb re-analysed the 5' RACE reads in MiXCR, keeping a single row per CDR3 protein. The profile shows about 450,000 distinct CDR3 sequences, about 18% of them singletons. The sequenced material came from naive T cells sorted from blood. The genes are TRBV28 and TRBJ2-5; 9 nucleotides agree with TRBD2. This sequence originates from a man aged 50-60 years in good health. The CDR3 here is CASSLGGSGRRETQYF. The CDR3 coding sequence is TGTGCCAGCAGTTTGGGTGGTAGCGGGAGACGGGAGACCCAGTACTTC.